These T cell receptor beta chains were read from a single sample in a study of graft-versus-host responses after intestinal transplantation. Generated by immunoSEQ multiplex PCR, the TCRdb table keeps only in-frame clones and is missing some. The sample consists of about 88,000 clones, roughly 90% of them appearing once. Their antigens remain unidentified. The sequencing here drew on unstimulated CD4+ T cells sorted from spleen or lymph node cells, taken before transplant. Receptors originate from a human donor who was the organ donor for an intestinal transplant. The CDR3 runs from the conserved cysteine through the conserved F or W. A D gene is named only where the DNA matches it firmly. A row's size may be missing; if present it is once, few, many or a size class.

CDR3,DNA,D,size,J,V
CASSRDNRFGNTIYF,TGTGCCAGCAGTAGGGACAATCGGTTTGGAAACACCATATATTTT,-,-,TRBJ1-3,TRBV6-5
CRTQGGVDNEQFF,TGCAGGACCCAAGGGGGAGTAGACAATGAGCAGTTCTTC,-,-,TRBJ2-1,TRBV29-1
CASSPGGALGYEQYF,TGTGCCAGCAGCCCGGGGGGGGCTCTGGGGTACGAGCAGTACTTC,TRBD2,-,TRBJ2-7,TRBV7-9
CASSPGPYYGYTF,TGTGCCAGCTCACCTGGGCCTTACTATGGCTACACCTTC,-,-,TRBJ1-2,TRBV18
CASIPTPPGTGAGELFF,TGTGCCAGCATCCCCACCCCCCCCGGGACAGGGGCCGGGGAGCTGTTTTTT,TRBD1,-,TRBJ2-2,TRBV27
CASIAYLDSYNEQFF,TGTGCCAGCATCGCTTACTTGGACAGCTACAATGAGCAGTTCTTC,-,-,TRBJ2-1,TRBV5-5
CASSFTRTSSYEQYF,TGTGCCAGCAGCTTTACCCGGACTAGCAGCTACGAGCAGTACTTC,TRBD2,-,TRBJ2-7,TRBV7-8
CASSLVGSGSQRTDTQYF,TGCGCCAGCAGCTTGGTGGGTAGCGGGAGTCAGAGGACAGATACGCAGTATTTT,TRBD2,-,TRBJ2-3,TRBV5-1
CARQGDRGFNYGYTF,TGTGCCCGCCAAGGGGACAGGGGCTTCAACTATGGCTACACCTTC,TRBD1,-,TRBJ1-2,TRBV30
CASSLGSGTGELFF,TGTGCCAGCAGCTTAGGCAGTGGCACCGGGGAGCTGTTTTTT,-,few,TRBJ2-2,TRBV11-3